The 27 T cell receptor beta chains given below trace back to one sample, sequenced in a study of blood T cell repertoires in COVID-19. Sequencing used immunoSEQ multiplex PCR; TCRdb keeps in-frame clones, though not all of them. The data show about 200,000 clones, about 88% seen once. Specimen: peripheral blood. All receptors derive from a man aged 50 or older with COVID-19, enrolled during active disease.

This chain uses TRBV4-3 with TRBJ1-2, with D possibly matching TRBD1 (5 bases). CDR1 is LGHNA and CDR2 is YSLEER in the germline V gene. This CDR3 is 14 amino acids long. Trimming stripped 0 bases from V and 4 bases from J, with 9 bases between. The DNA for the CDR3 is TGCGCCAGCAGCCAAGATCAGGGTCCCTATGGCTACACCTTC. Translation gives CASSQDQGPYGYTF.

The rearrangement links TRBV11-2 to TRBJ1-3, with 9 nucleotides matching TRBD1. Germline CDR1 is SGHAT and CDR2 is FQNNGV. After removal of 4 bases from V and 3 bases from J, the junction contained 4 bases not matched to a gene. The CDR3 runs 15 residues. CDR3 sequence reads: CASSYRGLYGNTIYF. CDR3 coding DNA: TGTGCCAGCAGCTACAGGGGGCTGTATGGAAACACCATATATTTT.

The chain has TRBV2 and TRBJ1-5, with TRBD1 matching 7 bases. J gave up 1 base and V 6 bases, and 3 bases lay outside the gene matches. Germline V gene lookup returns CDR1 SNHLY and CDR2 FYNNEI. The CDR3 runs 14 residues. CDR3 residues: CASRRDSSNQPQHF. DNA of the CDR3: TGTGCCAGCAGGAGGGACAGCAGCAATCAGCCCCAGCATTTT.

The gene calls are TRBV27 and TRBJ1-1; maybe TRBD1 (5 bases). The CDR3 spans 13 residues. Trimming took off 2 bases at V and 6 bases at J, with 10 bases between the two ends. The germline V gene encodes CDR1 MNHEY and CDR2 SMNVEV (reference sequence). The CDR3 loop reads CASSLLGAAEAFF. CDR3 DNA sequence: TGTGCCAGCAGTTTACTAGGGGCAGCTGAAGCTTTCTTT.

The V call is TRBV5-1, the J call TRBJ2-3; perhaps TRBD1 as D (5 bases). This CDR3 contains 13 residues. The V and J ends lost 4 bases and 3 bases respectively, with 9 bases between them. Germline values: CDR1 SGHRS, CDR2 YFSETQ. The DNA for the CDR3 is TGCGCCAGCAGCGTCAGGGTGACAGATACGCAGTATTTT. Residues: CASSVRVTDTQYF. Based on the CDR3 plus reference TRBV5-1 and TRBJ2-3, the full variable domain is KAGVTQTPRYLIKTRGQQVTLSCSPISGHRSVSWYQQTPGQGLQFLFEYFSETQRNKGNFPGRFSGRQFSNSRSEMNVSTLELGDSALYLCASSVRVTDTQYFGPGTRLTVL.

The chain joins TRBV9 to TRBJ2-1; tentative D call: TRBD1 (6 bases). The V gene's germline CDR1 is SGDLS and CDR2 YYNGEE. The V gene lost 3 bases and the J gene lost 9 bases, with 13 bases spanning the gap. CDR3 length equals 13 residues. CDR3 DNA sequence: TGTGCCAGCAGCGGAAGAACAGGGAGTGAGCAGTTCTTC. Its protein is CASSGRTGSEQFF.

In DNA form, the CDR3 reads TGCGCCAGCAGCTCGGGACAGCGAAATTCACCCCTCCACTTT. It encodes CASSSGQRNSPLHF. The chain combines TRBV5-1 with TRBJ1-6, with 7 bases lining up with TRBD1. The CDR3 runs 14 residues. After removal of 3 bases from V and 7 bases from J, the junction contained 4 bases not matched to a gene. Per germline, CDR1 SGHRS and CDR2 YFSETQ.

The table lists this clone with a count of one. J is TRBJ2-7 and V is TRBV4-2, with D tentatively TRBD1 (5 bases). The CDR3 extends over 14 amino acids. Per germline, CDR1 LGHNA and CDR2 YNFKEQ. The V and J ends lost 0 bases and 4 bases respectively, with 10 bases between them. In DNA form, the CDR3 reads TGTGCCAGCAGCCAAGATACAGGCTATTACGAGCAGTACTTC. Translation gives CASSQDTGYYEQYF.

This clone was recorded once. The chain recombines TRBV6-1 with TRBJ1-2; D uncertain. Germline-derived CDR1 and CDR2 are MNHNS and SASEGT. V was pared by 0 bases and J by 4 bases, with 12 bases between. The length of the CDR3 is 15 residues. DNA for the CDR3: TGTGCCAGCAGTGAAGCTCACGCTACTCTCTATGGCTACACCTTC. Translated, it gives CASSEAHATLYGYTF.

V and J are TRBV5-1 and TRBJ2-1; TRBD2 matches 9 bases. The CDR3 sequence is 16 residues long. The trim removed 3 bases at V and 0 bases at J, leaving 4 bases unmatched. CDR1 is SGHRS and CDR2 is YFSETQ in the germline V gene. The CDR3 coding sequence is TGCGCCAGCAGCTCGGGACTAGCTAGCTCCTACAATGAGCAGTTCTTC. Encoded protein: CASSSGLASSYNEQFF.

This rearrangement joins TRBV19 to TRBJ1-6; perhaps TRBD1 as D (5 bases). The V and J ends lost 7 bases and 0 bases respectively, with 13 bases between them. CDR1 is LNHDA and CDR2 is SQIVND in the germline V gene (reference sequence). There are 16 residues in the CDR3. CDR3: CASTHRTSSYNSPLHF. The CDR3 nucleotides are TGTGCCAGTACTCACAGGACGAGCTCCTATAATTCACCCCTCCACTTT.

The rearrangement uses TRBV27 and TRBJ1-5; maybe TRBD1 (5 bases). This CDR3 spans 13 amino acids. V shed 5 bases and J shed 4 bases, with 9 bases lying between them. Germline assignment: CDR1 MNHEY and CDR2 SMNVEV (reference sequence). DNA for the CDR3: TGTGCCAGCAGTCCGCAGGGAAATCAGCCCCAGCATTTT. Amino acid sequence: CASSPQGNQPQHF.

The rearrangement joins TRBV18 to TRBJ2-2; 11 bases match TRBD2. The CDR3 runs to 17 residues. The ends lost 3 bases at V and 4 bases at J; junction bases unmatched: 7. Germline values: CDR1 KGHSH, CDR2 LQKENI. CDR3 in amino acids: CASSPLAGGHTTGELFF. The CDR3 bases are TGTGCCAGCTCACCGCTAGCGGGGGGCCATACCACCGGGGAGCTGTTTTTT.

The gene calls are TRBV5-8 and TRBJ2-1; no reliable D call. The germline CDR1 and CDR2 sequences are SGHTS and YDEGEE. The CDR3 loop spans 14 amino acids. V lost 4 bases and J lost 0, with 8 bases in between. The CDR3 spells CASSRVLSYNEQFF. As DNA, the CDR3 is TGTGCCAGCAGCCGTGTCCTCTCCTACAATGAGCAGTTCTTC.

The chain uses TRBV18 and TRBJ2-1; TRBD1 matches 8 bases. J was trimmed by 8 bases and V by 6 bases; bases with no gene match: 12. The germline CDR1 and CDR2 sequences are KGHSH and LQKENI. The CDR3 is 15 amino acids. CDR3 amino acids: CASSPGQGRSDEQFF. The DNA of the CDR3 is TGTGCCAGCTCCCCAGGACAGGGCCGGTCGGATGAGCAGTTCTTC.

The chain recombines TRBV7-8 with TRBJ2-1; 8 bases map to TRBD2. CDR1 is SGHVS and CDR2 is FQNEAQ in the germline V gene. CDR3 size: 15 residues. The junction had 9 bases not matched to a gene; V was cut back by 4 bases and J by 7 bases. The CDR3 DNA reads as TGTGCCAGCAGCTCGTGGACTAGCCTGGGTAATGAGCAGTTCTTC. Residues: CASSSWTSLGNEQFF.

The chain recombines TRBV7-6 with TRBJ2-7; 7 bases match TRBD2. Looked up from germline, CDR1 is SGHVS and CDR2 is FNYEAQ. J was trimmed by 1 base and V by 0 bases; bases with no gene match: 6. This CDR3 is 16 amino acids long. CDR3 sequence (DNA): TGTGCCAGCAGCTTAGCTGGCGGGAGTACGTCCTACGAGCAGTACTTC. It encodes CASSLAGGSTSYEQYF. The whole variable domain, remainder taken from reference TRBV7-6 and TRBJ2-7, is GAGVSQSPRYKVTKRGQDVALRCDPISGHVSLYWYRQALGQGPEFLTYFNYEAQQDKSGLPNDRFSAERPEGSISTLTIQRTEQRDSAMYRCASSLAGGSTSYEQYFGPGTRLTVT.

The chain couples TRBV7-2 to TRBJ2-3, with TRBD1 as a possible D gene (6 bases). Germline CDR1 is SGHTA and CDR2 is FQGNSA. There are 14 residues in the CDR3. V lost 5 bases, J lost 3 bases, and 12 bases lay in between. CDR3 region: CASSATTGTDTQYF. The CDR3 coding sequence is TGTGCCAGCAGCGCTACTACAGGGACAGATACGCAGTATTTT.

The genes are TRBV7-6 and TRBJ2-1; 11 nucleotides align to TRBD2. The CDR3 spans 22 residues. J lost 2 bases, V lost 5 bases, and 23 bases had no gene match. Germline loops: CDR1 SGHVS, CDR2 FNYEAQ. The CDR3 DNA follows: TGTGCCAGCAGCACACAAAGGGGGACCGCCGCTAGCGGGAGGAGAACCTACAATGAGCAGTTCTTC. As protein: CASSTQRGTAASGRRTYNEQFF.

In DNA form, the CDR3 reads TGTGCCAGCAGCCAGGGCCCCAATATGCCCCAGCATTTT. Translated: CASSQGPNMPQHF. The chain recombines TRBV14 with TRBJ1-5; unclear D gene. Germline-derived CDR1 and CDR2 are SGHDN and FVKESK. The CDR3 is 13 amino acids. The V end was cut by 3 bases, the J end by 9 bases, with 12 bases between.

The rearrangement links TRBV5-1 to TRBJ1-1, with 11 bases that match TRBD1. The CDR3 has 14 amino acids. CDR1 SGHRS and CDR2 YFSETQ come from the germline V gene. Trimming removed 5 bases from V and 4 bases from J; junction bases left unmatched: 4. CDR3 protein: CASRTGTGGTEAFF. For the CDR3, the DNA is TGCGCCAGCAGAACCGGGACAGGGGGCACTGAAGCTTTCTTT.

This clone appeared once. DNA for the CDR3: TGCAGCGTTGAAGGCGCAGGGGTAGGTTTGAATGAGCAGTTCTTC. Translation gives CSVEGAGVGLNEQFF. The V call is TRBV29-1, the J call TRBJ2-1; a weak D match, TRBD1 (6 bases). Germline V lookup: CDR1 SQVTM, CDR2 ANQGSEA. This CDR3 contains 15 residues. The ends were cut back, 1 base at V and 7 bases at J, with 17 bases in the middle.

The chain couples TRBV7-9 to TRBJ2-5; 9 nucleotides match TRBD2. The CDR3 extends over 16 amino acids. The germline V gene encodes CDR1 SEHNR and CDR2 FQNEAQ (reference sequence). After removal of 2 bases from V and 4 bases from J, the junction contained 8 bases not matched to a gene. The chain's CDR3 is CASSLSGLAGRETQYF. In nucleotides, the CDR3 is TGTGCCAGCAGCTTAAGTGGGCTAGCGGGGCGAGAGACCCAGTACTTC.

The chain employs TRBV29-1 and TRBJ2-3, with TRBD1 matching 10 bases. Germline V CDR1 and CDR2: SQVTM, ANQGSEA. The CDR3 is 17 amino acids. V was clipped by 2 bases and J by 3 bases; unmatched bases: 11. The CDR3 region is CSVEPGTGEVGTDTQYF. CDR3 nucleotide sequence: TGCAGCGTTGAACCCGGGACAGGGGAGGTTGGAACAGATACGCAGTATTTT.

This clone occurred a few times. The gene calls are TRBV29-1 and TRBJ1-3, with D possibly matching TRBD1 (5 bases). Trimming left V 1 base short and J 2 bases short, with 15 bases between. The germline V gene has CDR1 SQVTM and CDR2 ANQGSEA. This CDR3 region has 16 residues. The CDR3 DNA reads as TGCAGCGTTGAAGGAGCCGGGGGAAATGCTGGAAACACCATATATTTT. Translated: CSVEGAGGNAGNTIYF.

This chain links TRBV3-1 (or the pseudogene TRBV3-2) with TRBJ2-3; 8 bases map to TRBD2. J lost 8 bases, V lost 1 base, and 8 bases had no gene match. The CDR3 is 15 amino acids. Germline lookup yields CDR1 LGHDT and CDR2 YNNKEL (reference sequence). The DNA of the CDR3 is TGTGCCAGCAGCCAAGGGTTGCGGGGGGTGGGTACGCAGTATTTT. Its protein product is CASSQGLRGVGTQYF.

This chain uses TRBV7-2 with TRBJ1-6; TRBD1 matches at 9 bases. With V trimmed by 5 bases and J by 0 bases, 8 bases remained unmatched. There are 18 residues in the CDR3. Germline CDR1 reads SGHTA; CDR2 reads FQGNSA. The CDR3 bases are TGTGCCAGCAGCCCAAGACAGGGGGAGAGCTCCTATAATTCACCCCTCCACTTT. Protein product: CASSPRQGESSYNSPLHF.